This T cell receptor (beta chain) derives from a study of control samples from healthy donors and cancer patients. Sequencing was performed with immunoSEQ multiplex PCR; in TCRdb, only in-frame clones are kept and a portion is missing. The repertoire holds about 170,000 clones, with roughly 93% as singletons. CDR3 size: 13 residues. CDR1 is MNHNY and CDR2 is SVGAGI in the germline V gene (reference sequence). V was pared by 11 bases and J by 8 bases, with 10 bases of the junction left unmatched. The sample was blood. The genes are TRBV6-6 and TRBJ1-3, with 9 nucleotides matching TRBD1. The clonotype comes from a woman in her fifties or sixties in good health. The CDR3 loop reads CAGNRDREDTIYF. Here the CDR3 DNA reads TGTGCCGGAAACCGGGACAGGGAAGACACCATATATTTT.